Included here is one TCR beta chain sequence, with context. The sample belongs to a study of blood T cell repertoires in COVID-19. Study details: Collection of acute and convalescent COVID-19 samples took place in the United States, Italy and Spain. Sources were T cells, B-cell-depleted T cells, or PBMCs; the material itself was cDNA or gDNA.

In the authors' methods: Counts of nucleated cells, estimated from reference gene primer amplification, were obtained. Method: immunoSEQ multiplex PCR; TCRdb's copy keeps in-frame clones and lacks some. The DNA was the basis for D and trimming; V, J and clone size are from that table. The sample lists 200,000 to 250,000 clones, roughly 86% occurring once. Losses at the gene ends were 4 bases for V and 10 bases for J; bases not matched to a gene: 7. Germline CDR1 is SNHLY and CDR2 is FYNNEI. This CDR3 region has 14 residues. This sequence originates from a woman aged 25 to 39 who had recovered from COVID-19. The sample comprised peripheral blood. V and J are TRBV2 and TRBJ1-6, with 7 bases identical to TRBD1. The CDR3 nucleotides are TGTGCCAGCAGTGCTGAGGCAGGGGGATCACCCCTCCACTTT. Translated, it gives CASSAEAGGSPLHF.